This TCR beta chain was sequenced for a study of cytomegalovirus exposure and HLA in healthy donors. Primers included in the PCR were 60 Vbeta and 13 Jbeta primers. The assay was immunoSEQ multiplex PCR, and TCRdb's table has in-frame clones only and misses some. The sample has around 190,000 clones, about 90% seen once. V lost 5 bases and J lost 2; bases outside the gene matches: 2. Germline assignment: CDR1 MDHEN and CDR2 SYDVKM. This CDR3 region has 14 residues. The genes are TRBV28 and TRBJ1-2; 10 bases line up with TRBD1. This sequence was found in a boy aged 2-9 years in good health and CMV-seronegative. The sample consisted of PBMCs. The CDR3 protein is CASSRQGANYGYTF. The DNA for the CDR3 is TGTGCCAGCAGTCGACAGGGGGCGAACTATGGCTACACCTTC.